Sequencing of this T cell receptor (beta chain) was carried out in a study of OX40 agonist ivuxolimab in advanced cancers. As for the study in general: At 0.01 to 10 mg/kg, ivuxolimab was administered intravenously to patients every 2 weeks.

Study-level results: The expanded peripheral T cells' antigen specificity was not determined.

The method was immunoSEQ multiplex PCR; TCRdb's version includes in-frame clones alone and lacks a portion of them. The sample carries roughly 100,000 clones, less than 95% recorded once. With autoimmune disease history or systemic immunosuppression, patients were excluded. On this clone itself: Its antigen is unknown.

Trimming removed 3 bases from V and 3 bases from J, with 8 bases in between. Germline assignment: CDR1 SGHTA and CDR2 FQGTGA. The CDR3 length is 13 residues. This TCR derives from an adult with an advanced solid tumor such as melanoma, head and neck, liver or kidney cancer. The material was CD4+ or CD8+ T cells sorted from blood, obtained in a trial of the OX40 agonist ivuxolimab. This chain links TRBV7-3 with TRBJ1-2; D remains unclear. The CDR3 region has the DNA TGTGCCAGCAGCTTCTCCAGCTACTATGGCTACACCTTC. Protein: CASSFSSYYGYTF.